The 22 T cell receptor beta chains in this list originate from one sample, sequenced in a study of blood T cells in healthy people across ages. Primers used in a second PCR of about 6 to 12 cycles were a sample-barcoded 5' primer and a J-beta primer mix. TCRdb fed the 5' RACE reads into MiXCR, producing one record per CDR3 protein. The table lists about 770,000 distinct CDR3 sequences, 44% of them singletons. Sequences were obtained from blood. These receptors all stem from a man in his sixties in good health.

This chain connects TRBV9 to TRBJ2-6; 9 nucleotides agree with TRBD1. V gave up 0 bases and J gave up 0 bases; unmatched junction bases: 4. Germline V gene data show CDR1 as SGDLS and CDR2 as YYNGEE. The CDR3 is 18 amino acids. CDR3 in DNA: TGTGCCAGCAGCGTAGGGGACAGGGCCACCTCTGGGGCCAACGTCCTGACTTTC. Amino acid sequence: CASSVGDRATSGANVLTF.

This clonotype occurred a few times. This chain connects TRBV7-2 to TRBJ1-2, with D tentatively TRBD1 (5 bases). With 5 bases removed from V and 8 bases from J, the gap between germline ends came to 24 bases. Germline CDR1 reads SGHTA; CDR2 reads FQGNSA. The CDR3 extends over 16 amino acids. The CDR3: CASSSGSREGLGGYTF. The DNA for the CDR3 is TGTGCCAGCAGCAGCGGCTCCAGGGAGGGGTTGGGCGGCTACACCTTC.

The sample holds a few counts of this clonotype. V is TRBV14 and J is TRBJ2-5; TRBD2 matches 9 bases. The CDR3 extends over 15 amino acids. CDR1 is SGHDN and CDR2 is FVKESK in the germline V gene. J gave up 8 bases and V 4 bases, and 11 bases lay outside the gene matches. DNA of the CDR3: TGTGCCAGCAGCCTCGGAGCGGGGGGATCAGGAACCCAGTACTTC. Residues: CASSLGAGGSGTQYF. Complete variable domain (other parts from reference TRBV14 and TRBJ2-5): EAGVTQFPSHSVIEKGQTVTLRCDPISGHDNLYWYRRVMGKEIKFLLHFVKESKQDESGMPNNRFLAERTGGTYSTLKVQPAELEDSGVYFCASSLGAGGSGTQYFGPGTRLLVL.

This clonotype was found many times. The CDR3: CASSQSGYEQYF. The CDR3 DNA reads as TGTGCCAGCAGCCAATCCGGCTACGAGCAGTACTTC. This rearrangement joins TRBV3-1 to TRBJ2-5; no clear D gene. Near its end, the DNA agrees better with TRBJ2-7, so the J call may be wrong. This CDR3 is 12 amino acids long. Germline lookup yields CDR1 LGHDT and CDR2 YNNKEL (reference sequence).

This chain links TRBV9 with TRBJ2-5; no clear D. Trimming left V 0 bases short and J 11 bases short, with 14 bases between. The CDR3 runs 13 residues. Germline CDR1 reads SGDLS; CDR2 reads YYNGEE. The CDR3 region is CASSVEPFDEQYF. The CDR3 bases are TGTGCCAGCAGCGTAGAACCGTTCGATGAGCAGTACTTC.

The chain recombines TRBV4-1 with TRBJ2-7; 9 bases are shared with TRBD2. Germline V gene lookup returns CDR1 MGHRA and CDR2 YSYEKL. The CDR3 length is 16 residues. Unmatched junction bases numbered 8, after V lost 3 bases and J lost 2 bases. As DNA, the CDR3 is TGCGCCAGCAGCCAGTTCGCGGGGGGGTTAACCTACGAGCAGTACTTC. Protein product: CASSQFAGGLTYEQYF.

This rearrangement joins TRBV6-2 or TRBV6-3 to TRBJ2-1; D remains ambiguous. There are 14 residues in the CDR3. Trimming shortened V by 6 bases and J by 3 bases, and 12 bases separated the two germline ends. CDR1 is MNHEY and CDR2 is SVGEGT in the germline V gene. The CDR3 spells CASSPGWYYNEQFF. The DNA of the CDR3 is TGTGCCAGCAGCCCCGGTTGGTACTACAATGAGCAGTTCTTC.

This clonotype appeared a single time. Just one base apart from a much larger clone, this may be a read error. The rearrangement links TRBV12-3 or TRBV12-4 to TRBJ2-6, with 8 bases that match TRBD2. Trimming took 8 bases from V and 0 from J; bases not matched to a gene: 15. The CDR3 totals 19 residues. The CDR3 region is CASFPEGGGISSGANVLTF. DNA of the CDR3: TGTGCCAGCTTTCCAGAGGGCGGGGGGATAAGCTCTGGGGCCAACGTCCTGACTTTC.

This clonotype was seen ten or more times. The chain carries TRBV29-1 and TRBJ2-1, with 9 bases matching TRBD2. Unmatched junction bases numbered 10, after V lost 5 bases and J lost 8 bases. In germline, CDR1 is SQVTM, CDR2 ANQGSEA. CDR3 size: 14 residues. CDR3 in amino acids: CSVSKGTSMDEQFF. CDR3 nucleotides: TGCAGCGTTTCTAAGGGGACTAGCATGGATGAGCAGTTCTTC.

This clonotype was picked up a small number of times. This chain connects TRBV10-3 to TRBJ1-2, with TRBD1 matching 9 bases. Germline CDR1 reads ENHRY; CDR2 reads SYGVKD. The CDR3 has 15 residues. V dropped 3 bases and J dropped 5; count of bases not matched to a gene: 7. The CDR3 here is CAISDSGQGKYGYTF. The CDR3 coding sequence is TGTGCCATCAGTGATTCGGGACAGGGCAAATATGGCTACACCTTC.

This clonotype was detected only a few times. CDR3 amino acids: CASSPRGQGYNSPLHF. CDR3 bases: TGTGCCAGCAGCCCTCGGGGACAGGGCTATAATTCACCCCTCCACTTT. V is TRBV7-2 and J is TRBJ1-6, with 9 nucleotides matching TRBD1. Losses at the gene ends were 5 bases for V and 3 bases for J; bases not matched to a gene: 5. The CDR3 loop spans 16 amino acids. The V gene's germline CDR1 is SGHTA and CDR2 FQGNSA.

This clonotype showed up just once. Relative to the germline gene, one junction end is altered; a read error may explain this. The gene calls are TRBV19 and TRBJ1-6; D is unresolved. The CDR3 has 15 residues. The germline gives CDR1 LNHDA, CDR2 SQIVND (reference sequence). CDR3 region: CASSIDRGNESPIHF. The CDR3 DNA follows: TGTGCCAGTAGTATAGATCGCGGTAATGAGTCACCCATCCACTTT.

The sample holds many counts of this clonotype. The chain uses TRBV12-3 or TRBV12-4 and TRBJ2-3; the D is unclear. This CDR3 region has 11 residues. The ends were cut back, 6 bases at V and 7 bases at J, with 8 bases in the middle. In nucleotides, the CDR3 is TGTGCCAGCAGACGAACTTATACGCAGTATTTT. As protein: CASRRTYTQYF.

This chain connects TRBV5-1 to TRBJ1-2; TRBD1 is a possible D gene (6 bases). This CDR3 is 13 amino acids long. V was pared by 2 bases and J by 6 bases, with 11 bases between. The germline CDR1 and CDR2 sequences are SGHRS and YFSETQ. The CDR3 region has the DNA TGCGCCAGCAGCTTTGCAGGGGCGGATGGCTACACCTTC. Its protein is CASSFAGADGYTF.

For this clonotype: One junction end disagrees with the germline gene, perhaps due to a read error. This CDR3 is CASSAGTGSSYNEQFF. CDR3 DNA: TGTGCTAGCAGTGCCGGGACAGGGAGCTCCTACAATGAGCAGTTCTTC. The V call is TRBV7-7, the J call TRBJ2-1; 9 bases map to TRBD1. Per germline, CDR1 SSHAT and CDR2 FNYEAQ (reference sequence). This CDR3 comprises 16 residues.

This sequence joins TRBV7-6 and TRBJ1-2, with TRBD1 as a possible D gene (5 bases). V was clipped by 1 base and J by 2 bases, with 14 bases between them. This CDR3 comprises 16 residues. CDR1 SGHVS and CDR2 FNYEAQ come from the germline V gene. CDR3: CASSLGDSTDNYGYTF. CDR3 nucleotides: TGTGCCAGCAGCTTAGGGGACTCTACAGACAACTATGGCTACACCTTC.

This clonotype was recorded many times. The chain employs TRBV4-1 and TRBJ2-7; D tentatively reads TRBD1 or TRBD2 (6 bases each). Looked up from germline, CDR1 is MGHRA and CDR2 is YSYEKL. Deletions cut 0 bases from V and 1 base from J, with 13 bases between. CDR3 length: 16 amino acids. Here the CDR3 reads CASSQEVTGASYEQYF. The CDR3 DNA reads TGCGCCAGCAGCCAAGAGGTAACGGGGGCTTCCTACGAGCAGTACTTC.

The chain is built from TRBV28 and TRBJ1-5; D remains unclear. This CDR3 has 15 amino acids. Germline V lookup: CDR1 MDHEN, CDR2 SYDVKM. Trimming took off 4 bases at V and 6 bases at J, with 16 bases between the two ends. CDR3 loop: CASSSVGEGGQPQHF. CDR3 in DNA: TGTGCCAGCAGTTCAGTGGGAGAGGGAGGTCAGCCCCAGCATTTT.

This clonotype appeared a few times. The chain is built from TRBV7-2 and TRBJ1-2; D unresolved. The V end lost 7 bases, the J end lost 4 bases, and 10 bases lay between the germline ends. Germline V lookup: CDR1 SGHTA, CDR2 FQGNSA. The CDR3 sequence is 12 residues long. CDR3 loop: CASTPDGYGYTF. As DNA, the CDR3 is TGTGCCAGCACCCCGGATGGCTATGGCTACACCTTC.

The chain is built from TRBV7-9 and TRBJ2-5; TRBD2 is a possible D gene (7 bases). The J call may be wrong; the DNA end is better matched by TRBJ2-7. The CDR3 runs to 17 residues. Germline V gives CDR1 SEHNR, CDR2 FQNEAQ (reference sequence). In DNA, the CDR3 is TGTGCCAGCAGCTTAAACCCATGGGGGGGCCGATCCTACGAGCAGTACTTC. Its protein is CASSLNPWGGRSYEQYF.

For the CDR3, the DNA is TGCGCCAGCTCCCCAGGGAACTCTGGGGCCAACGTCCTGACTTTC. This sequence encodes CASSPGNSGANVLTF. J is TRBJ2-6 and V is TRBV5-1; the D gene is possibly TRBD1 (5 bases). Trimming removed 7 bases from V and 0 bases from J, with 11 bases in between. This CDR3 has 15 residues. Looked up from germline, CDR1 is SGHRS and CDR2 is YFSETQ.

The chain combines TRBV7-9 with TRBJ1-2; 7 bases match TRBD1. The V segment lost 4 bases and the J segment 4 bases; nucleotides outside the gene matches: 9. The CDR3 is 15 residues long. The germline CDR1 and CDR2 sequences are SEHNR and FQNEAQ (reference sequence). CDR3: CASSYQTGATYGYTF. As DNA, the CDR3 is TGTGCCAGCAGCTACCAAACAGGGGCCACCTATGGCTACACCTTC.